The 18 T cell receptor beta chains listed next were all sequenced from one sample in a study of cytomegalovirus exposure and HLA in healthy donors. Researchers ran the PCR with 60 Vbeta and 13 Jbeta primers. Data came from immunoSEQ multiplex PCR; TCRdb stores just in-frame clones and leaves some out. Of some 110,000 clones listed, about four fifths are singletons. The specimen was PBMCs. These receptors originate from a man aged 40-49 years in good health and CMV-seronegative.

CDR3 sequence reads: CASSLEAGTGRYGYTF. The CDR3 bases are TGTGCCAGCAGCTTGGAAGCCGGGACAGGGAGATATGGCTACACCTTC. This chain uses TRBV5-4 with TRBJ1-2, with 9 bases aligning to TRBD1. In germline, CDR1 is SGHNT, CDR2 YYREEE (reference sequence). The CDR3 contains 16 residues. The junction had 8 bases not matched to a gene; V was cut back by 0 bases and J by 5 bases.

This sequence joins TRBV5-1 and TRBJ2-7, with D possibly matching TRBD2 (6 bases). There are 15 residues in the CDR3. V was cut by 3 bases and J by 5 bases, with 18 bases left in between. Germline CDR1 is SGHRS and CDR2 is YFSETQ. CDR3 in amino acids: CASSSGGIGIHEQYF. CDR3 bases: TGCGCCAGCAGCTCTGGGGGGATAGGGATCCACGAGCAGTACTTC. The full variable domain, with the rest looked up from reference TRBV5-1 and TRBJ2-7, is KAGVTQTPRYLIKTRGQQVTLSCSPISGHRSVSWYQQTPGQGLQFLFEYFSETQRNKGNFPGRFSGRQFSNSRSEMNVSTLELGDSALYLCASSSGGIGIHEQYFGPGTRLTVT.

This rearrangement joins TRBV5-1 to TRBJ2-7; 8 nucleotides align to TRBD1. J lost 4 bases, V lost 4 bases, and 13 bases had no gene match. The CDR3 length is 16 residues. CDR1 and CDR2 (germline): SGHRS, YFSETQ. The DNA for the CDR3 is TGCGCCAGCAGCCTAATTATCCAGGGGGCAGCGTACGAGCAGTACTTC. This translates into CASSLIIQGAAYEQYF.

The chain uses TRBV4-3 and TRBJ1-1, with D uncertain. The V gene lost 0 bases and the J gene lost 3 bases, with 11 bases spanning the gap. The CDR3 is 15 amino acids. Germline V gene data show CDR1 as LGHNA and CDR2 as YSLEER. For the CDR3, the DNA is TGCGCCAGCAGCCAAGACCCCCGGGGAGACACTGAAGCTTTCTTT. As protein: CASSQDPRGDTEAFF.

The rearrangement links TRBV6-1 to TRBJ2-1; 11 bases agree with TRBD1. The V segment lost 2 bases and the J segment 10 bases; nucleotides outside the gene matches: 7. CDR1 MNHNS and CDR2 SASEGT come from the germline V gene. The CDR3 runs to 15 residues. As DNA, the CDR3 is TGTGCCAGCAGTGAAACCGGGACAGGGGGGGTGGAGCAGTTCTTC. The encoded protein is CASSETGTGGVEQFF.

This CDR3 is CASSRQGMNTEAFF. CDR3 in DNA: TGCGCCAGCAGCCGACAGGGCATGAACACTGAAGCTTTCTTT. This chain uses TRBV4-1 with TRBJ1-1; 7 bases are a match to TRBD1. The V gene's germline CDR1 is MGHRA and CDR2 YSYEKL. The V and J ends lost 4 bases and 0 bases, in that order; junction bases with no gene match: 2. The CDR3 runs 14 residues.

The V and J genes are TRBV19 and TRBJ1-2, with D maybe TRBD1 (5 bases). The CDR3 totals 13 residues. Germline assignment: CDR1 LNHDA and CDR2 SQIVND (reference sequence). V was clipped by 5 bases and J by 4 bases, with 11 bases between them. CDR3 in DNA: TGTGCCAGTAGTCCGGGACTGATCTATGGCTACACCTTC. Translating gives CASSPGLIYGYTF.

J is TRBJ1-1 and V is TRBV29-1; D gene unclear. Trimming pared 6 bases from V and 0 bases from J, leaving 5 bases between. This CDR3 region has 11 residues. From germline, CDR1 is SQVTM and CDR2 ANQGSEA. The CDR3 nucleotides read TGCAGCGTAAGCATGAACACTGAAGCTTTCTTT. This sequence encodes CSVSMNTEAFF. Full variable domain (outside the CDR3, taken from reference TRBV29-1 and TRBJ1-1): SAVISQKPSRDICQRGTSLTIQCQVDSQVTMMFWYRQQPGQSLTLIATANQGSEATYESGFVIDKFPISRPNLTFSTLTVSNMSPEDSSIYLCSVSMNTEAFFGQGTRLTVV.

The chain has TRBV5-1 and TRBJ2-1; TRBD1 might be the D (6 bases). Germline CDR1 is SGHRS and CDR2 is YFSETQ. The ends were cut back, 3 bases at V and 4 bases at J, with 8 bases in the middle. There are 13 residues in the CDR3. The CDR3, as DNA: TGCGCCAGCAGCTGGGGGCAGTACAATGAGCAGTTCTTC. Translating gives CASSWGQYNEQFF.

This chain links TRBV4-3 with TRBJ2-3; D possibly corresponds to TRBD2 (5 bases). CDR3 size: 17 residues. Trimming left V 0 bases short and J 2 bases short, with 15 bases between. The germline gives CDR1 LGHNA, CDR2 YSLEER. CDR3 DNA sequence: TGCGCCAGCAGCCAAGATACCCGGGGTAGGACCACAGATACGCAGTATTTT. It codes for CASSQDTRGRTTDTQYF.

This chain links TRBV7-3 with TRBJ2-5; 11 bases align to TRBD1. There are 15 residues in the CDR3. V lost 5 bases to trimming and J lost 5 bases; unmatched junction nucleotides: 7. Germline lookup yields CDR1 SGHTA and CDR2 FQGTGA. CDR3 loop: CASSLRTGGLETQYF. In DNA, the CDR3 is TGTGCCAGCAGCCTAAGGACAGGGGGCTTGGAGACCCAGTACTTC. Drawing the rest from reference TRBV7-3 and TRBJ2-5, the complete variable domain is GAGVSQTPSNKVTEKGKYVELRCDPISGHTALYWYRQSLGQGPEFLIYFQGTGAADDSGLPNDRFFAVRPEGSVSTLKIQRTERGDSAVYLCASSLRTGGLETQYFGPGTRLLVL.

This chain connects TRBV4-3 to TRBJ2-3, with 7 positions matching TRBD1. Germline loops: CDR1 LGHNA, CDR2 YSLEER. V shed 4 bases and J 6 bases; nucleotides not matched to a gene: 4. The CDR3 totals 13 residues. This CDR3 is CASSPIQGDTQYF. The CDR3 DNA follows: TGCGCCAGCAGCCCTATACAGGGGGATACGCAGTATTTT.

V gene TRBV7-9 combines with J gene TRBJ1-1, with D hard to call. This CDR3 has 15 residues. Trimming removed 1 base at V and 4 bases at J, with 13 bases between. The V gene's germline CDR1 is SEHNR and CDR2 FQNEAQ (reference sequence). The CDR3 DNA sequence: TGTGCCAGCAGCTTAGTCCCAGGCATCGGCACTGAAGCTTTCTTT. Amino acids: CASSLVPGIGTEAFF.

The chain couples TRBV7-9 to TRBJ2-2; TRBD2 matches 14 bases. The CDR3 runs to 18 residues. Germline V lookup: CDR1 SEHNR, CDR2 FQNEAQ (reference sequence). The J segment lost 3 bases and the V segment lost 2 bases, leaving 5 bases of the junction unmatched. CDR3 residues: CASSLRLAGGPDTGELFF. DNA for the CDR3: TGTGCCAGCAGCTTAAGACTAGCGGGGGGGCCGGACACCGGGGAGCTGTTTTTT.

This clone was seen more than once but under ten times. CDR3 coding DNA: TGTGCCAGCAATATCCTCGTCGGGGACAGGGGCAATGAGCAGTTCTTC. Residues: CASNILVGDRGNEQFF. This chain links TRBV2 with TRBJ2-1; 10 positions match TRBD1. The CDR3 spans 16 residues. The V and J ends lost 7 bases and 6 bases, in that order; junction bases with no gene match: 12. The germline V gene has CDR1 SNHLY and CDR2 FYNNEI.

Details on this clone: One end of the junction varies from germline; a read error may be responsible. V and J are TRBV7-7 and TRBJ2-1; 9 bases fit TRBD2. The germline gives CDR1 SSHAT, CDR2 FNYEAQ (reference sequence). The CDR3 covers 17 residues. CDR3 bases: TGTGCTAGCAGCTCCTCCCCAGGGGCGGGGGGGCGAGATGAGCAGTTCTTC. Translating gives CASSSSPGAGGRDEQFF.

The rearrangement links TRBV7-8 to TRBJ1-6; 7 bases line up with TRBD1. V dropped 6 bases and J dropped 8; count of bases not matched to a gene: 10. Germline V gene lookup returns CDR1 SGHVS and CDR2 FQNEAQ. CDR3 length: 15 amino acids. The chain's CDR3 is CASSLGQVYDSPLHF. The CDR3 region has the DNA TGTGCCAGCAGTCTCGGACAGGTTTATGATTCACCCCTCCACTTT. Based on the CDR3 plus reference TRBV7-8 and TRBJ1-6, the full variable domain is GAGVSQSPRYKVAKRGQDVALRCDPISGHVSLFWYQQALGQGPEFLTYFQNEAQLDKSGLPSDRFFAERPEGSVSTLKIQRTQQEDSAVYLCASSLGQVYDSPLHFGNGTRLTVT.

In the case of this clone: The junction shows a germline mismatch at one end, possibly a read error. The chain has TRBV29-1 and TRBJ2-5; 8 bases match TRBD1. This CDR3 is built from 14 residues. Germline values: CDR1 SQVTM, CDR2 ANQGSEA. CDR3 sequence (DNA): TGCAGCGTTGGGAGGACAGGGACCCCCTTAGTAGAGGACTTC. It is translated as CSVGRTGTPLVEDF.